Listed below are T cell receptor beta chains from one sample, sequenced in a study of control samples from healthy donors and cancer patients. TCRdb's copy holds only in-frame clones and misses some; the assay was immunoSEQ multiplex PCR. The sample contains 45,000 to 60,000 clones, roughly nine tenths of which appear only once. The specimen sequenced was PBMCs. The origin of the receptors is a man in his thirties or forties with colorectal cancer. The CDR3 runs from the conserved cysteine through the conserved F or W. Each record gives: clone size, V gene, J gene, D gene, CDR3 protein, CDR3 DNA. D genes are given only for firm matches. Some rows have no size entry. The others give once, few or many, or a class for an expanded clone.

-	TRBV5-4	TRBJ2-3	TRBD2	CASSQKFRGVRDTQYF	TGTGCCAGCAGCCAGAAGTTCCGGGGGGTAAGAGATACGCAGTATTTT
-	TRBV19	TRBJ2-3	-	CASSIDLEDTDTQYF	TGTGCCAGTAGTATAGATCTGGAAGACACAGATACGCAGTATTTT
-	TRBV29-1	TRBJ1-4	-	CSVGELLEEKLFF	TGCAGCGTTGGGGAGCTTCTGGAAGAAAAACTGTTTTTT
-	TRBV10-1	TRBJ2-2	-	CASSESKWVSNTGELFF	TGCGCCAGCAGTGAGTCGAAATGGGTTTCGAACACCGGGGAGCTGTTTTTT
-	TRBV3-1/TRBV3-2	TRBJ1-2	-	CASSQDPRAYGYTF	TGTGCCAGCAGCCAAGATCCTAGGGCCTATGGCTACACCTTC
-	TRBV4-2	TRBJ2-7	TRBD1	CASSHPWETGGSYEQYF	TGTGCCAGCAGCCACCCCTGGGAGACAGGGGGCTCCTACGAGCAGTACTTC
-	TRBV19	TRBJ1-1	-	CASTSTLNTEAFF	TGTGCCAGTACCTCGACACTAAACACTGAAGCTTTCTTT
-	TRBV5-1	TRBJ2-5	-	CASSLEVRRGETQYF	TGCGCCAGCAGCTTGGAGGTTAGGAGGGGAGAGACCCAGTACTTC
once	TRBV20-1	TRBJ2-7	-	CSASPKGGGSLQYEQYF	TGCAGTGCTAGTCCGAAGGGTGGCGGGTCCCTTCAATACGAGCAGTACTTC
-	TRBV2	TRBJ2-1	-	CASSEADSWPRPYNEQFF	TGTGCCAGCAGTGAAGCGGATTCTTGGCCGCGGCCGTACAATGAGCAGTTCTTC
-	TRBV6-5	TRBJ1-4	TRBD1	CASRANRGTNEKLFF	TGTGCCAGCAGAGCCAACAGGGGAACTAATGAAAAACTGTTTTTT
few	TRBV6-5	TRBJ1-4	TRBD1	CASSYRIPGGVEKLFF	TGTGCCAGCAGTTACCGGATACCAGGGGGCGTTGAAAAACTGTTTTTT
-	TRBV19	TRBJ2-3	-	CASRSGGTDTQYF	TGTGCCTCCCGGAGTGGGGGGACAGATACGCAGTATTTT
once	TRBV7-9	TRBJ2-7	TRBD2	CASSSPRGVSYEQYF	TGTGCCAGCAGCTCACCTCGGGGGGTGTCCTACGAGCAGTACTTC
-	TRBV7-6	TRBJ2-2	-	CASSTSLQGAGELFF	TGTGCCAGCAGCACCTCTTTACAGGGCGCCGGGGAGCTGTTTTTT
once	TRBV11-2	TRBJ1-2	-	CASSLEPSTNYGYTF	TGTGCCAGCAGCTTAGAACCCTCTACTAACTATGGCTACACCTTC
-	TRBV5-1	TRBJ2-3	-	CASSPGGGGGTDTQYF	TGCGCCAGCAGCCCCGGGGGAGGGGGCGGCACAGATACGCAGTATTTT
-	TRBV7-2	TRBJ1-1	-	CASSLGILMNTEAFF	TGTGCCAGCAGCTTAGGCATTCTCATGAACACTGAAGCTTTCTTT
once	TRBV19	TRBJ2-7	TRBD1	CASAPGQGWEQYF	TGTGCCAGTGCTCCGGGACAGGGCTGGGAGCAGTACTTC
-	TRBV4-2	TRBJ2-4	TRBD2	CASSQVTQAGLNIQYF	TGTGCCAGCAGCCAAGTGACCCAAGCGGGACTAAACATTCAGTACTTC
-	TRBV15	TRBJ2-1	TRBD1	CATSSEVDRGPHEQFF	TGTGCCACCAGCAGTGAGGTGGACAGGGGCCCCCATGAGCAGTTCTTC
-	TRBV7-9	TRBJ1-2	-	CASSSTPSRDVAYGYTF	TGTGCCAGCAGCTCCACCCCCAGCCGGGACGTTGCCTATGGCTACACCTTC
once	TRBV5-4	TRBJ2-1	-	CASSSGTNYNEQFF	TGTGCCAGCAGCTCCGGGACGAACTACAATGAGCAGTTCTTC
-	TRBV4-1	TRBJ1-5	-	CASSQGFRSATVNQPQHF	TGCGCCAGCAGCCAAGGGTTTAGGTCAGCGACAGTCAATCAGCCCCAGCATTTT
-	TRBV19	TRBJ2-2	-	CASKGHSGTGELFF	TGTGCCTCAAAGGGACATTCGGGCACCGGGGAGCTGTTTTTT
-	TRBV5-1	TRBJ2-1	TRBD2	CASSLGTSLTYNEQFF	TGCGCCAGCAGCTTGGGGACTAGCCTTACCTACAATGAGCAGTTCTTC
few	TRBV13	TRBJ2-7	TRBD1	CASSLGLGQGVGEQYF	TGTGCCAGCAGCTTAGGACTCGGACAGGGGGTTGGCGAGCAGTACTTC
-	TRBV7-9	TRBJ2-7	TRBD2	CASSLAVGLANEQYF	TGTGCCAGCAGCTTAGCGGTCGGACTAGCGAACGAGCAGTACTTC
once	TRBV24-1	TRBJ2-7	-	CATSDGPPPYEQYF	TGTGCCACCAGTGATGGGCCTCCTCCGTACGAGCAGTACTTC
-	TRBV6-5	TRBJ2-1	-	CASSTDDNEQFF	TGTGCCAGCAGCACGGACGACAATGAGCAGTTCTTC
-	TRBV9	TRBJ2-3	TRBD2	CASSPRAGDRTDTQYF	TGTGCCAGCAGCCCCCGAGCGGGGGACCGCACAGATACGCAGTATTTT
-	TRBV7-9	TRBJ2-5	-	CASSDRQETQYF	TGTGCCAGCAGCGACCGTCAGGAGACCCAGTACTTC
-	TRBV5-1	TRBJ2-1	TRBD2	CASSVLAGANNEQFF	TGCGCCAGCAGCGTACTAGCGGGGGCAAACAATGAGCAGTTCTTC
-	TRBV24-1	TRBJ2-2	-	CATSALAGANTGELFF	TGTGCCACCAGTGCCTTGGCAGGAGCTAACACCGGGGAGCTGTTTTTT